Presented here are 2 T cell receptor beta chains from one specimen sequenced in a study of blood T cells in healthy people across ages. A second PCR of about 7 to 12 cycles used a sample-barcoded 5' primer and a J-beta primer mix. From the 5' RACE reads, TCRdb called clonotypes with MiXCR, one entry per CDR3 protein. Among about 1.4 million distinct CDR3 sequences listed, around 55% were seen once. The specimen was blood. Receptors were obtained from a man between 18 and 29 years old in good health.

The chain uses TRBV30 and TRBJ2-1; D ambiguous. V gave up 0 bases and J gave up 5 bases, with 8 bases separating them. CDR1 and CDR2 from the germline V gene are GTSNPN and SVGIG (reference sequence). This CDR3 comprises 13 residues. The CDR3, as DNA: TGTGCCTGGAGTGTACAAGCGAACAATGAGCAGTTCTTC. Translated: CAWSVQANNEQFF.

The V gene is TRBV29-1, the J gene TRBJ2-3; 7 nucleotides match TRBD2. The CDR3 contains 14 residues. The V segment lost 8 bases and the J segment 2 bases; nucleotides outside the gene matches: 10. CDR1 SQVTM and CDR2 ANQGSEA come from the germline V gene. CDR3 in DNA: TGCAGCCTTAAACACGGGGGGACCACAGATACGCAGTATTTT. It yields the protein CSLKHGGTTDTQYF.